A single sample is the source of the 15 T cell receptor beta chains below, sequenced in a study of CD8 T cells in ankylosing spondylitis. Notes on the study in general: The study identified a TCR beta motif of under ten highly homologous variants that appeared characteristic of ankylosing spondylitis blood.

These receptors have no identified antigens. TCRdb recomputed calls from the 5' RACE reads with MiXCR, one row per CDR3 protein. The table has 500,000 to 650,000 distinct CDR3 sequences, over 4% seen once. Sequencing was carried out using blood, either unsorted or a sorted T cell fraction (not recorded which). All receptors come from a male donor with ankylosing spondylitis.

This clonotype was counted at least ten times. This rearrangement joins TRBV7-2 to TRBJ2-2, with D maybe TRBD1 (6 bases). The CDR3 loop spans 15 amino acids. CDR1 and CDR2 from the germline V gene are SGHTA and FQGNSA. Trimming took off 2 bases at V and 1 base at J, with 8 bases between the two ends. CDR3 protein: CASSLRGRNTGELFF. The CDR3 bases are TGTGCCAGCAGCTTAAGGGGGAGGAACACCGGGGAGCTGTTTTTT.

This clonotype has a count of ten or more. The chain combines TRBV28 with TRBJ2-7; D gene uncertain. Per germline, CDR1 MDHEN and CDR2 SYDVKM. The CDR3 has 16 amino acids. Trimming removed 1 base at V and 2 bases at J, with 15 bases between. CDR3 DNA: TGTGCCAGCAGTTTATCCCCCCCCGGACGGGCCTACGAGCAGTACTTC. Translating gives CASSLSPPGRAYEQYF.

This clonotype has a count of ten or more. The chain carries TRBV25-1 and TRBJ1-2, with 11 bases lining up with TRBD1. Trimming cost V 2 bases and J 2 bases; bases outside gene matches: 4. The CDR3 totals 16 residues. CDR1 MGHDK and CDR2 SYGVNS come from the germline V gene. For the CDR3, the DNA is TGTGCCAGCAGTGAACCGGGACAGGGGGTGAACTATGGCTACACCTTC. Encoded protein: CASSEPGQGVNYGYTF.

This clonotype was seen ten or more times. This CDR3 reads CASSSTGLTEAFF. DNA for the CDR3: TGCGCCAGCAGCTCTACAGGGCTCACTGAAGCTTTCTTT. V gene TRBV5-1 combines with J gene TRBJ1-1; D might be TRBD1 (6 bases). This CDR3 contains 13 residues. In germline, CDR1 is SGHRS, CDR2 YFSETQ. The V gene lost 3 bases and the J gene lost 4 bases, with 10 bases spanning the gap.

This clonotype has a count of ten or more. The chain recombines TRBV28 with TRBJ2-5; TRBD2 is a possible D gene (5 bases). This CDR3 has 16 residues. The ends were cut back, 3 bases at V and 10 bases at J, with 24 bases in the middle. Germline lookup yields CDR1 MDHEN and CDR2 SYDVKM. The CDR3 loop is CASSFPLTDSKWDQYF. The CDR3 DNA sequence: TGTGCCAGCAGTTTCCCTCTTACGGACTCGAAGTGGGACCAGTACTTC.

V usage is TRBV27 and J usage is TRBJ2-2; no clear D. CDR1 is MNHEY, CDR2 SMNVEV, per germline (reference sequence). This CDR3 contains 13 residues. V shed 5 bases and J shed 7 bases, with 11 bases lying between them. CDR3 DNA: TGTGCCAGCAGTCCTAATATCCGCGGGGAGCTGTTTTTT. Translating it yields CASSPNIRGELFF.

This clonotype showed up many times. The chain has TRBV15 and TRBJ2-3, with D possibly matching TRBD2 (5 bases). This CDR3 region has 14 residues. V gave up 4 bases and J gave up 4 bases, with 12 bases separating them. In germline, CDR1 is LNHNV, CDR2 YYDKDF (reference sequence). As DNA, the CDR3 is TGTGCCACCAGCATCGGTGGAGCGGCAGATACGCAGTATTTT. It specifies CATSIGGAADTQYF.

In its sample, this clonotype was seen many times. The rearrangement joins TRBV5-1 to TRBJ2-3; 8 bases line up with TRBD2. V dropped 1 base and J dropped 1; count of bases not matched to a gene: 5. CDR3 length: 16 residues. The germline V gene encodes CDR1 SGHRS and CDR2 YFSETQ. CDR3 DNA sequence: TGCGCCAGCAGCTTGCCAGCGGGAGTTGGCACAGATACGCAGTATTTT. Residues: CASSLPAGVGTDTQYF.

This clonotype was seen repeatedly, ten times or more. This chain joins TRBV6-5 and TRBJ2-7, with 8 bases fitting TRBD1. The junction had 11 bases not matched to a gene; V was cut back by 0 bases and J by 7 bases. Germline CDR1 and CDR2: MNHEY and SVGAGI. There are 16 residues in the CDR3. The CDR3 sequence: CASSYSTEETGDEQYF. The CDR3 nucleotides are TGTGCCAGCAGTTACTCTACCGAGGAGACAGGGGATGAGCAGTACTTC.

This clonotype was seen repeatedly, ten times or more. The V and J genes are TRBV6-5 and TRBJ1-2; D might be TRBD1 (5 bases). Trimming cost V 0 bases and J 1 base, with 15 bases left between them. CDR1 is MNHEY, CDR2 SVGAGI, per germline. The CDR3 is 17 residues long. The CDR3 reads CASSYSQDNPFNYGYTF. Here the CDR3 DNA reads TGTGCCAGCAGTTACTCTCAGGACAACCCATTTAACTATGGCTACACCTTC.

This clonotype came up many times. The CDR3 protein is CASSINLGDSPLHF. Here the CDR3 DNA reads TGTGCCAGTAGTATAAATCTCGGGGATTCACCCCTCCACTTT. The chain couples TRBV19 to TRBJ1-6; D gene uncertain. CDR1 is LNHDA, CDR2 SQIVND, per germline (reference sequence). V shed 2 bases and J shed 8 bases, with 10 bases lying between them. The CDR3 is made up of 14 amino acids.

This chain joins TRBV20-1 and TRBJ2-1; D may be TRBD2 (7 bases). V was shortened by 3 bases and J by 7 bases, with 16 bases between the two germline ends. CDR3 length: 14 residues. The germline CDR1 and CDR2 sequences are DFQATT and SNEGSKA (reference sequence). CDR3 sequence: CSASGGRKRNEQFF. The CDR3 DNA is TGCAGTGCTAGCGGGGGGCGCAAGAGGAATGAGCAGTTCTTC.

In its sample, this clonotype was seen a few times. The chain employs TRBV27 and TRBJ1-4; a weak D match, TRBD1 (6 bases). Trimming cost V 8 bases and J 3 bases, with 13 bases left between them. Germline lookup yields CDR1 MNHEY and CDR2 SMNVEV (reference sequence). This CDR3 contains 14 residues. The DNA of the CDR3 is TGTGCCAGCTCCGGTGGGGGCCCTAATGAAAAACTGTTTTTT. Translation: CASSGGGPNEKLFF.

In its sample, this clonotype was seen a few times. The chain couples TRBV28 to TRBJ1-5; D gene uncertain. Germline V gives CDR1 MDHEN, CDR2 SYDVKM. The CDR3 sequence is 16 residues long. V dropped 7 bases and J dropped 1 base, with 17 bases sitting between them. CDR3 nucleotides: TGTGCCAGCACTTCGGGAGCGACGGTAAGCAATCAGCCCCAGCATTTT. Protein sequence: CASTSGATVSNQPQHF.

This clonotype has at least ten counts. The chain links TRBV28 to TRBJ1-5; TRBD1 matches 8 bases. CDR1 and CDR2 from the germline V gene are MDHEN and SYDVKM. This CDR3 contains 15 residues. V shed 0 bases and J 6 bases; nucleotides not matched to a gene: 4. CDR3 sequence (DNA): TGTGCCAGCAGTTTATGGGCAGGGGGCAGTCAGCCCCAGCATTTT. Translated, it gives CASSLWAGGSQPQHF.